Detailed here is one TCR beta chain. Its specificity is unknown. These data originate in a study of cytomegalovirus exposure and HLA in healthy donors. Regarding the study as a whole: Donors were assumed by presence/absence analyses to have roughly uniform sequencing depth.

Primers for the PCR totalled 60 Vbeta and 13 Jbeta. Sequencing was performed with immunoSEQ multiplex PCR; in TCRdb, only in-frame clones are kept and a portion is missing. The sample holds approximately 120,000 clones, about 82% seen once. Germline CDR1 and CDR2: WSHSY and SAAADI. Trimming pared 7 bases from V and 4 bases from J, leaving 14 bases between. The CDR3 runs to 14 residues. The sequence was collected from a man between 50 and 59 years old in good health and CMV-seronegative. The chain has TRBV10-2 and TRBJ2-1, with D possibly being TRBD2 (6 bases). The specimen sequenced was PBMCs. This chain's CDR3 is CASTPGLVYNEQFF. Written as DNA, the CDR3 is TGCGCCAGCACCCCGGGACTGGTATACAATGAGCAGTTCTTC.